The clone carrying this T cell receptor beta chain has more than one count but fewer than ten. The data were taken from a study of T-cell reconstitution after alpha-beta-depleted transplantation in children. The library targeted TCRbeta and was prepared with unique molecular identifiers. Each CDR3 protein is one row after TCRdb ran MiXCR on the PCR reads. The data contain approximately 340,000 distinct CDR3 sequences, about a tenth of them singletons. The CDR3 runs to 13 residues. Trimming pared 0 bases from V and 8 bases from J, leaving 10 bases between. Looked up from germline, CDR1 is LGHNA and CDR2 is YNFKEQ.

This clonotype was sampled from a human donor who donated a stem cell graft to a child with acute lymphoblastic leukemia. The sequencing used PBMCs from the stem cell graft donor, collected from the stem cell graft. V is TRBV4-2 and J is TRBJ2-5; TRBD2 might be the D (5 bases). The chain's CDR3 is CASSQEAEVTQYF. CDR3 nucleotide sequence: TGTGCCAGCAGCCAAGAAGCGGAAGTTACCCAGTACTTC.